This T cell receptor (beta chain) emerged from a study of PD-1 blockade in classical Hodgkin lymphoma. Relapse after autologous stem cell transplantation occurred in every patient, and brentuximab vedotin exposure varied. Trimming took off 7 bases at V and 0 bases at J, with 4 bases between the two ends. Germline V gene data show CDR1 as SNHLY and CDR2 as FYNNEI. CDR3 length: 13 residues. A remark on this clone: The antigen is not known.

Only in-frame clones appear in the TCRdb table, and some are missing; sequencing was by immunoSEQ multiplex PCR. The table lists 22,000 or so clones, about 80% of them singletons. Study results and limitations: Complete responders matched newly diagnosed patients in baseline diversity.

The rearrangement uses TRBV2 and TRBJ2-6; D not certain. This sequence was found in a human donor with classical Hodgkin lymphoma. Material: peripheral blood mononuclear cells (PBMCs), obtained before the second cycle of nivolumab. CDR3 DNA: TGTGCCAGCACCCTCTCTGGGGCCAACGTCCTGACTTTC. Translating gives CASTLSGANVLTF. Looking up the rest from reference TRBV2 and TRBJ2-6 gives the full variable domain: EPEVTQTPSHQVTQMGQEVILRCVPISNHLYFYWYRQILGQKVEFLVSFYNNEISEKSEIFDDQFSVERPDGSNFTLKIRSTKLEDSAMYFCASTLSGANVLTFGAGSRLTVL.